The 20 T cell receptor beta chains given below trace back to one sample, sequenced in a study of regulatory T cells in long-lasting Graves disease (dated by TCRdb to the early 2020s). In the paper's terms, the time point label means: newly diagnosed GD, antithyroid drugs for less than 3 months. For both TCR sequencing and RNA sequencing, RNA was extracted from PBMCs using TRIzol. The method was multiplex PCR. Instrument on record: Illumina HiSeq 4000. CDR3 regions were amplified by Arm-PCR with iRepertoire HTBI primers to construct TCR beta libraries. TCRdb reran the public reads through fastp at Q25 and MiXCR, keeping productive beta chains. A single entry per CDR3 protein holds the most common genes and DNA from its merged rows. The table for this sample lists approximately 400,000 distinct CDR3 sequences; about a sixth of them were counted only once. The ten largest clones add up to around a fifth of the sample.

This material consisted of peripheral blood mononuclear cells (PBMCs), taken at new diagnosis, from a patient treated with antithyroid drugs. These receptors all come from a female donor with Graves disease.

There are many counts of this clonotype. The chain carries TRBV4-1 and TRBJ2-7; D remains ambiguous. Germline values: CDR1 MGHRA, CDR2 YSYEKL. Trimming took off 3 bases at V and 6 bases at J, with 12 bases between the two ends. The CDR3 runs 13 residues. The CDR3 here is CASSHRGEGEQYF. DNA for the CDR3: TGCGCCAGCAGCCACCGCGGTGAAGGCGAGCAGTACTTC.

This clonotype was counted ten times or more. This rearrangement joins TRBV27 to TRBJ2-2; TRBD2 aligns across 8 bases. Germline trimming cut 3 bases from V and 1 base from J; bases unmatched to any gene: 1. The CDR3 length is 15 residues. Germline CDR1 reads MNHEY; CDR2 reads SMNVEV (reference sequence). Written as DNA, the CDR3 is TGTGCCAGCAGTTTTGCGGGGGGGAACACCGGGGAGCTGTTTTTT. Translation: CASSFAGGNTGELFF.

This CDR3 is CASSQDYVGLKGAFF. The CDR3 coding sequence is TGTGCCAGCAGCCAAGATTATGTAGGCCTTAAGGGGGCTTTCTTT. J is TRBJ1-1 and V is TRBV14, with D possibly TRBD1 on 5 matching bases. V dropped 0 bases and J dropped 11 bases, with 19 bases sitting between them. The germline gives CDR1 SGHDN, CDR2 FVKESK. The CDR3 has 15 amino acids.

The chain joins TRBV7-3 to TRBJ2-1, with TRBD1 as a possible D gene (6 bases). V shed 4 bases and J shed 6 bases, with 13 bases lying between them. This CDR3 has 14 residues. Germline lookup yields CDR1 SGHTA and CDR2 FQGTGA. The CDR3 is CASSSTGLVNEQFF. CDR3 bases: TGTGCCAGCAGCTCAACAGGGTTGGTCAATGAGCAGTTCTTC.

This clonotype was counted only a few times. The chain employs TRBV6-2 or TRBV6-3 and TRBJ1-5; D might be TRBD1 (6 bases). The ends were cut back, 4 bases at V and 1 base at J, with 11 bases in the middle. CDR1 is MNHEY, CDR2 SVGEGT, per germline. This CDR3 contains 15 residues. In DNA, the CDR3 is TGTGCCAGCAGTTCCCCCGGGACAAGCAATCAGCCCCAGCATTTT. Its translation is CASSSPGTSNQPQHF.

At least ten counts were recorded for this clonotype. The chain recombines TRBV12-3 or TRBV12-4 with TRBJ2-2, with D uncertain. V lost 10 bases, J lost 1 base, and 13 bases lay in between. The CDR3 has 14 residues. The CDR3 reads CATSLGGNTGELFF. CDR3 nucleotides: TGTGCCACCTCCCTGGGTGGGAACACCGGGGAGCTGTTTTTT.

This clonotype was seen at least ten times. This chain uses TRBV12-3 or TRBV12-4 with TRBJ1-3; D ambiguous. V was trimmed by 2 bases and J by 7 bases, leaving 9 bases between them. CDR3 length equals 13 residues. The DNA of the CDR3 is TGTGCCAGCAGTTTATACAGCGGGAACACCATATATTTT. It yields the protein CASSLYSGNTIYF.

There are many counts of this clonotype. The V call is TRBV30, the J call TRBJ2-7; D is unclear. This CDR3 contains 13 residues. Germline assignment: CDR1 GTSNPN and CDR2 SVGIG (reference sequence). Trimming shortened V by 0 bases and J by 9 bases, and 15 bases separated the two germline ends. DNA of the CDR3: TGTGCCTGGAGTGTAAACCGGCCCGACGGGCAGTACTTC. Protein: CAWSVNRPDGQYF.

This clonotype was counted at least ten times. The CDR3 sequence is CASSFGTYGYTF. The CDR3 nucleotides read TGTGCCAGCAGCTTCGGAACCTATGGCTACACCTTC. J is TRBJ1-2 and V is TRBV5-6; D is unclear. Per germline, CDR1 SGHDT and CDR2 YYEEEE. V dropped 2 bases and J dropped 4 bases, with 6 bases sitting between them. CDR3 length equals 12 residues.

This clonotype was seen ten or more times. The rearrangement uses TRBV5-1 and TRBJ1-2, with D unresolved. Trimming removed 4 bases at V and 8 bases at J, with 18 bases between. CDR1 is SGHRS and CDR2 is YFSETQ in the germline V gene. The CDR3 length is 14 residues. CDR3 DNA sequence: TGCGCCAGCAGCACCGTTGCAGGTCCCGACGGCTACACCTTC. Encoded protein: CASSTVAGPDGYTF.

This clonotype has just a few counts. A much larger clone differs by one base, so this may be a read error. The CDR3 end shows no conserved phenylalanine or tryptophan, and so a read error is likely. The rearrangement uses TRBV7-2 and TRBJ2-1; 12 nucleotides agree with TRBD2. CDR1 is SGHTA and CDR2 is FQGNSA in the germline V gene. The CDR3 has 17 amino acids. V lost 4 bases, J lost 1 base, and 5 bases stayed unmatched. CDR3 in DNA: TGTGCCAGCAGCTCTGCTAGCGGGAGGGGATCCTACAATGAGCAGTTCTCC. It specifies CASSSASGRGSYNEQFS.

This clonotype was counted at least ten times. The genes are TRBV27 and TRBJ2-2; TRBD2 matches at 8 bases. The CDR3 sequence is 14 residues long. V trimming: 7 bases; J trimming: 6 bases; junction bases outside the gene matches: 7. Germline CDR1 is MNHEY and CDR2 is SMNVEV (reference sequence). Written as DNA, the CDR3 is TGTGCCAGCACCTCCGGGACTAGATCCGGGGAGCTGTTTTTT. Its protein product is CASTSGTRSGELFF.

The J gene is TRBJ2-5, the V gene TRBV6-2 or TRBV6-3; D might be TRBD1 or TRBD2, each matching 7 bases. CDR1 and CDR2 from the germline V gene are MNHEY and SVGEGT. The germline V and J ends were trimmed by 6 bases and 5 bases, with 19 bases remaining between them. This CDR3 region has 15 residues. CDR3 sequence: CASSRPGGLRETQYF. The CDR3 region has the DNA TGTGCCAGCAGCCGGCCAGGGGGACTACGGGAGACCCAGTACTTC.

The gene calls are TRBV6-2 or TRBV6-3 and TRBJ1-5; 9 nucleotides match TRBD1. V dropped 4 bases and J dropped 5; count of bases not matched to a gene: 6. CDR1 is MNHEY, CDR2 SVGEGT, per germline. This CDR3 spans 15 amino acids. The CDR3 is CASSWTGAKYQPQHF. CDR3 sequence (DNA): TGTGCCAGCAGTTGGACAGGGGCGAAATATCAGCCCCAGCATTTT.

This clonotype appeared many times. Here the CDR3 reads CASSLAKLAGGPYTGELFF. The CDR3 nucleotides read TGTGCCAGCAGCTTAGCAAAACTAGCGGGGGGGCCGTACACCGGGGAGCTGTTTTTT. This chain uses TRBV7-6 with TRBJ2-2, with 13 bases that match TRBD2. There are 19 residues in the CDR3. V shed 0 bases and J 3 bases; nucleotides not matched to a gene: 7. Germline CDR1 and CDR2: SGHVS and FNYEAQ.

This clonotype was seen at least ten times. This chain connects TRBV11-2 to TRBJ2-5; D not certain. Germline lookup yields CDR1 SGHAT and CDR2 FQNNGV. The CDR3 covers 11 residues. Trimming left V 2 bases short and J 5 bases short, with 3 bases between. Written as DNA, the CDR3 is TGTGCCAGCAGCTTAAACGAGACCCAGTACTTC. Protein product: CASSLNETQYF.

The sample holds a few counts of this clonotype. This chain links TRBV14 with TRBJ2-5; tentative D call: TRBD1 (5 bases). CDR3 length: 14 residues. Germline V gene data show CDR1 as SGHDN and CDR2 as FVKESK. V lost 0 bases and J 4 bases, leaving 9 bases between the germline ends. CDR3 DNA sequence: TGTGCCAGCAGCCAAGATTGGCAGGGAGAGACCCAGTACTTC. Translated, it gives CASSQDWQGETQYF.

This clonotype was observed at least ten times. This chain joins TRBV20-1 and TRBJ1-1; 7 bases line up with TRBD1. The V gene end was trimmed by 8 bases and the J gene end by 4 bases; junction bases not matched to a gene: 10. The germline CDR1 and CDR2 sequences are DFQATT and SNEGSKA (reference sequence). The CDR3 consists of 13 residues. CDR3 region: CSPLQGWATEAFF. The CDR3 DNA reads TGCAGTCCACTACAGGGGTGGGCCACTGAAGCTTTCTTT.

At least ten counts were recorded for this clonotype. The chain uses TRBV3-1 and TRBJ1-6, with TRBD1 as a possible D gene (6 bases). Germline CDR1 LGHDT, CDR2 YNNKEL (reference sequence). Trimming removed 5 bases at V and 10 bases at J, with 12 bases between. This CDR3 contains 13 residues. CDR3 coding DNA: TGTGCCAGCAGCGAGGGGGGGCCATCACCCCTCCACTTT. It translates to CASSEGGPSPLHF.

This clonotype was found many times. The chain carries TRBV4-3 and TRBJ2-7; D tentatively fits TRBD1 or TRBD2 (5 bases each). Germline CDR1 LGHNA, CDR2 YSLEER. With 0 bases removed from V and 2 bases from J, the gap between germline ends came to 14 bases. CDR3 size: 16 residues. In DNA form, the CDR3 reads TGCGCCAGCAGCCAAGATGGGGGTGGGGTAGCCTACGAGCAGTACTTC. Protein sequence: CASSQDGGGVAYEQYF.